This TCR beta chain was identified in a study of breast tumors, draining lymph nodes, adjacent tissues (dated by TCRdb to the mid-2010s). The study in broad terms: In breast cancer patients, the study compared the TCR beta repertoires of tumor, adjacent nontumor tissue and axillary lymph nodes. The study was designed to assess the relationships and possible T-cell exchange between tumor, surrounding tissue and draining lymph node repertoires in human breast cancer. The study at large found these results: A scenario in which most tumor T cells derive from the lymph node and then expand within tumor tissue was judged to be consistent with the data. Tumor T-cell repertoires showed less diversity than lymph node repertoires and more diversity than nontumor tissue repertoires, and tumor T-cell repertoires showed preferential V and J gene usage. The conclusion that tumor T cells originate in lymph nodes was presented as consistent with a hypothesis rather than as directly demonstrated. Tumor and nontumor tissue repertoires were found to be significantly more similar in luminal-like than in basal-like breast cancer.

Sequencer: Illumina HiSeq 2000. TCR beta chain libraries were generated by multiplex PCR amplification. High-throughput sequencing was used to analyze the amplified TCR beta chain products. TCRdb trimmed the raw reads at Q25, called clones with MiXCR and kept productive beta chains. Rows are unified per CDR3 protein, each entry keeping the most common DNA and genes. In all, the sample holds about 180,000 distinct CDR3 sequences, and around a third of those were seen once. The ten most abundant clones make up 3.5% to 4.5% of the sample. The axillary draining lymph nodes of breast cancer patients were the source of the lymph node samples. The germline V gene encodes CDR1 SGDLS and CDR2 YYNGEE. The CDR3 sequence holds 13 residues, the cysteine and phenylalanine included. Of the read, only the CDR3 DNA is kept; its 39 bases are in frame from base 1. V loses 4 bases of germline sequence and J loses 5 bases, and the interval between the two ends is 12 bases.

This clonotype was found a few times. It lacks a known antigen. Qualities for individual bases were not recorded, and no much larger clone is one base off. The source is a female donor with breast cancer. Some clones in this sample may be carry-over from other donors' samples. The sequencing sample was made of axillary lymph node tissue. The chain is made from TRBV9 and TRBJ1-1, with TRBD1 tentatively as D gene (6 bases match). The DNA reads TGTGCCAGCAGCCTGGGGGGCTGGACTGAAGCTTTCTTT. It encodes CASSLGGWTEAFF.